The 25 T cell receptor beta chains in this list originate from one sample, sequenced in a study. Treg sorting used a CD4+CD25+CD127-/low gate. Using its own MiXCR run on the 5' RACE reads, TCRdb lists one record per CDR3 protein. The table shows 50,000 to 70,000 distinct CDR3 sequences, with more than 20% occurring only once. Sequenced: tumor-infiltrating Tregs sorted from the breast tumor. The receptors originated from a female donor with breast cancer.

This clonotype was seen only a few times. This sequence joins TRBV3-1 and TRBJ2-1; D is possibly TRBD1 (5 bases). The germline V gene has CDR1 LGHDT and CDR2 YNNKEL (reference sequence). The V and J ends lost 7 bases and 6 bases respectively, with 22 bases between them. The CDR3 has 16 residues. The CDR3 reads CASTSKGGAHFNEQFF. For the CDR3, the DNA is TGTGCCAGCACCTCAAAAGGTGGGGCCCATTTCAATGAGCAGTTCTTC.

This clonotype occurred many times. This chain links TRBV5-1 with TRBJ2-2; 8 bases fit TRBD2. This CDR3 comprises 15 residues. Germline CDR1 is SGHRS and CDR2 is YFSETQ. V lost 3 bases and J lost 4; bases outside the gene matches: 5. The DNA of the CDR3 is TGCGCCAGCAGCTCAGGCGGGGGGCTCACCGGGGAGCTGTTTTTT. Its translation is CASSSGGGLTGELFF. The entire variable domain, with the rest obtained from reference TRBV5-1 and TRBJ2-2, is as follows: KAGVTQTPRYLIKTRGQQVTLSCSPISGHRSVSWYQQTPGQGLQFLFEYFSETQRNKGNFPGRFSGRQFSNSRSEMNVSTLELGDSALYLCASSSGGGLTGELFFGEGSRLTVL.

Only a few counts were recorded for this clonotype. A much larger clone lies a single base off, so this may be a read error. The CDR3 DNA is TGCGCCAGCAGCCTACGGACAGTGACGGTGGGCTACACCTTC. Translating it yields CASSLRTVTVGYTF. The V call is TRBV4-1, the J call TRBJ1-2; perhaps TRBD1 as D (6 bases). CDR3 length: 14 amino acids. Germline loops: CDR1 MGHRA, CDR2 YSYEKL. Between the trimmed V and J ends, which lost 4 bases and 8 bases, there was a span of 17 bases.

The rearrangement links TRBV4-1 to TRBJ2-4; possibly TRBD1 or TRBD2 for D (5 bases each). This CDR3 contains 15 residues. Per germline, CDR1 MGHRA and CDR2 YSYEKL. Trimming cost V 4 bases and J 7 bases, with 17 bases left between them. This CDR3 reads CASSRDRSGDNIQYF. The CDR3 nucleotides read TGCGCCAGCAGCCGGGACCGAAGCGGCGACAACATTCAGTACTTC.

The gene calls are TRBV12-3 or TRBV12-4 and TRBJ1-2; D is possibly TRBD1 (5 bases). V lost 3 bases, J lost 13 bases, and 15 bases lay in between. The CDR3 has 12 residues. The chain's CDR3 is CASSFGDGGRTF. The CDR3, as DNA: TGTGCCAGCAGTTTTGGGGACGGAGGGCGCACCTTC.

This clonotype was picked up a small number of times. V gene TRBV20-1 combines with J gene TRBJ2-7, with 8 positions matching TRBD2. The V gene's germline CDR1 is DFQATT and CDR2 SNEGSKA (reference sequence). This CDR3 contains 14 residues. J was trimmed by 5 bases and V by 5 bases; bases with no gene match: 11. CDR3 region: CSAAKPAGVHEQYF. For the CDR3, the DNA is TGCAGTGCTGCCAAGCCAGCGGGAGTTCACGAGCAGTACTTC.

This clonotype was detected a few times. The chain has TRBV2 and TRBJ2-7; D call uncertain. Germline V gives CDR1 SNHLY, CDR2 FYNNEI. Trimming left V 6 bases short and J 4 bases short, with 19 bases between. The CDR3 runs 15 residues. The CDR3 nucleotides are TGTGCCAGCAGCCCTAGTGGGCCCTTGGGATACGAGCAGTACTTC. This translates into CASSPSGPLGYEQYF.

The gene calls are TRBV11-2 and TRBJ2-5, with D perhaps assigned TRBD1 or TRBD2 (6 bases each). The germline CDR1 and CDR2 sequences are SGHAT and FQNNGV. V was pared by 6 bases and J by 5 bases, with 10 bases between. This CDR3 has 12 residues. The CDR3 DNA reads as TGTGCCAGCAGAAGGGGGAGGGAGACCCAGTACTTC. This encodes CASRRGRETQYF.

This clonotype has a handful of counts. The J gene is TRBJ1-2, the V gene TRBV10-3, with 7 positions matching TRBD1. The CDR3 loop spans 16 amino acids. Germline lookup yields CDR1 ENHRY and CDR2 SYGVKD. V was pared by 5 bases and J by 0 bases, with 9 bases of the junction left unmatched. CDR3 residues: CAISRLTGEANYGYTF. DNA of the CDR3: TGTGCCATCAGTCGATTAACAGGGGAAGCTAACTATGGCTACACCTTC.

This clonotype was seen many times. The chain recombines TRBV12-3 or TRBV12-4 with TRBJ1-2, with no clear D. CDR3 length: 11 amino acids. V lost 8 bases and J 3 bases, leaving 7 bases between the germline ends. The CDR3: CASGLDYGYTF. The DNA of the CDR3 is TGTGCCAGCGGACTGGACTATGGCTACACCTTC.

This sequence joins TRBV12-3 or TRBV12-4 and TRBJ1-4; D is undetermined. The CDR3 length is 13 residues. Between the trimmed V and J ends, which lost 8 bases and 0 bases, there was a span of 7 bases. CDR3 amino acids: CASAQATNEKLFF. In DNA form, the CDR3 reads TGTGCCAGCGCCCAAGCAACTAATGAAAAACTGTTTTTT.

The CDR3 region is CASSSNPGASGLREQYF. The CDR3 bases are TGTGCCAGCAGTTCAAACCCAGGGGCTAGCGGTCTTCGGGAGCAGTACTTC. The genes are TRBV12-3 or TRBV12-4 and TRBJ2-7; maybe TRBD2 (7 bases). V lost 4 bases and J lost 7, with 26 bases in between. The CDR3 extends over 17 amino acids.

This chain uses TRBV29-1 with TRBJ1-2; weak D call: TRBD1 (6 bases). Germline loops: CDR1 SQVTM, CDR2 ANQGSEA. The germline V and J ends were trimmed by 3 bases and 2 bases, with 13 bases remaining between them. This CDR3 region has 14 residues. CDR3 nucleotide sequence: TGCAGCGTTGAGAGGAGGGGACAAAACTATGGCTACACCTTC. Translating gives CSVERRGQNYGYTF. Full variable domain (rest looked up from reference TRBV29-1 and TRBJ1-2): SAVISQKPSRDICQRGTSLTIQCQVDSQVTMMFWYRQQPGQSLTLIATANQGSEATYESGFVIDKFPISRPNLTFSTLTVSNMSPEDSSIYLCSVERRGQNYGYTFGSGTRLTVV.

This clonotype was observed at least ten times. V gene TRBV20-1 combines with J gene TRBJ2-5, with TRBD2 matching over 10 bases. J was trimmed by 6 bases and V by 5 bases; bases with no gene match: 15. The CDR3 runs 16 residues. Germline CDR1 reads DFQATT; CDR2 reads SNEGSKA (reference sequence). CDR3 sequence (DNA): TGCAGTGCTGCGGGTGTTGGGACTAGCGATTCGAAGACCCAGTACTTC. This translates into CSAAGVGTSDSKTQYF.

This clonotype occurred many times. The chain recombines TRBV5-1 with TRBJ2-3, with TRBD1 matching 7 bases. The CDR3 has 14 residues. V shed 4 bases, J shed 2 bases, and the junction held 4 bases outside the gene matches. Germline V CDR1 and CDR2: SGHRS, YFSETQ. DNA of the CDR3: TGCGCCAGCAGCGAGGGACAGACCACAGATACGCAGTATTTT. The encoded protein is CASSEGQTTDTQYF.

This clonotype has a handful of counts. The rearrangement links TRBV4-1 to TRBJ2-1; D is undetermined. The length of the CDR3 is 17 residues. The germline V and J ends were trimmed by 1 base and 8 bases, with 21 bases remaining between them. In germline, CDR1 is MGHRA, CDR2 YSYEKL. CDR3 protein: CASSQVDMGIPRDEQFF. As DNA, the CDR3 is TGCGCCAGCAGCCAAGTAGACATGGGGATACCTAGAGATGAGCAGTTCTTC.

The CDR3 is CASSGYQDGVLRGYTF. In DNA form, the CDR3 reads TGTGCCAGCAGCGGGTACCAAGACGGCGTTCTTCGTGGCTACACCTTC. The chain has TRBV7-9 and TRBJ1-2; D not resolved. V lost 5 bases and J lost 7, with 23 bases in between. Germline V lookup: CDR1 SEHNR, CDR2 FQNEAQ (reference sequence). This CDR3 is 16 amino acids long.

This clonotype was recorded a few times. The chain couples TRBV25-1 to TRBJ1-6, with 9 nucleotides matching TRBD1. V was pared by 0 bases and J by 10 bases, with 7 bases of the junction left unmatched. The CDR3 is 16 residues long. From germline, CDR1 is MGHDK and CDR2 SYGVNS. In nucleotides, the CDR3 is TGTGCCAGCAGTGAATATGGGGGACAGGGACAATCACCCCTCCACTTT. Protein product: CASSEYGGQGQSPLHF.

This clonotype is labeled medium-sized (0.01 to 0.1%). V usage is TRBV5-1 and J usage is TRBJ2-1; D is uncertain. V was clipped by 3 bases and J by 6 bases, with 10 bases between them. The length of the CDR3 is 13 residues. The germline V gene has CDR1 SGHRS and CDR2 YFSETQ. The CDR3 coding sequence is TGCGCCAGCAGCTCCCGGTCCCCCAATGAGCAGTTCTTC. Translating it yields CASSSRSPNEQFF.

The table lists this clonotype with a few counts. The chain links TRBV29-1 to TRBJ2-5; D perhaps matches TRBD1 (6 bases). This CDR3 contains 14 residues. V lost 5 bases and J 4 bases, leaving 17 bases between the germline ends. The V gene's germline CDR1 is SQVTM and CDR2 ANQGSEA. The CDR3 region has the DNA TGCAGCGTTACCGGGACACAAAGGGGAGAGACCCAGTACTTC. This sequence encodes CSVTGTQRGETQYF.

A word on this clonotype: This may come from a read error, since a much larger clone is one base off. V usage is TRBV4-2 and J usage is TRBJ1-3; D remains unclear. This CDR3 has 12 amino acids. Germline CDR1 and CDR2: LGHNA and YNFKEQ. CDR3 sequence reads: CASSQNRKTIYF. The CDR3 bases are TGTGCCAGCAGCCAGAACAGAAAAACCATATATTTT.

This clonotype has a count of ten or more. The chain links TRBV6-1 to TRBJ2-5, with a tentative D call TRBD1 (5 bases). Trimming cost V 7 bases and J 4 bases, with 10 bases left between them. This CDR3 has 12 amino acids. Looked up from germline, CDR1 is MNHNS and CDR2 is SASEGT. CDR3 residues: CASKSQGETQYF. DNA for the CDR3: TGTGCCAGCAAGAGTCAGGGAGAGACCCAGTACTTC.

This clonotype was picked up a small number of times. The chain employs TRBV7-2 and TRBJ2-1, with D uncertain. CDR3 length: 13 residues. Germline CDR1 reads SGHTA; CDR2 reads FQGNSA. The ends were cut back, 4 bases at V and 5 bases at J, with 9 bases in the middle. This CDR3 is CASSSGPNNEQFF. The CDR3 coding sequence is TGTGCCAGCAGCTCCGGGCCTAACAATGAGCAGTTCTTC.

With regard to this clonotype: One base away lies a much larger clone, so this may be a sequencing read error. This chain connects TRBV29-1 to TRBJ2-1, with unresolved D. The length of the CDR3 is 14 residues. Germline CDR1 and CDR2: SQVTM and ANQGSEA. CDR3 coding DNA: TGCAGCGTTGATAGATCCTATTCTTACAATGAGCAGTCCTTC. Its translation is CSVDRSYSYNEQSF.

V gene TRBV7-2 combines with J gene TRBJ1-1; D uncertain. V lost 5 bases and J lost 2, with 12 bases in between. Germline assignment: CDR1 SGHTA and CDR2 FQGNSA. The CDR3 runs 14 residues. The CDR3 protein is CASSRVAGNTEAFF. The CDR3 DNA sequence: TGTGCCAGCAGCCGGGTCGCAGGTAACACTGAAGCTTTCTTT.